Shown below are 24 T cell receptor beta chains from a single sample sequenced in a study of CD8+ T cells in alopecia areata. The pooled cutaneous lymph node cells were sorted using several markers (CD4, CD8alpha, NKG2D, NKG2ACE and others). Sequencing relied on a cDNA template that was reverse transcribed from extracted RNA. The repertoire was sequenced with immunoSEQ multiplex PCR; TCRdb's copy has only in-frame clones and lacks some. Observed in the sample are 270,000 or so clones, none of them singletons. Sequenced sample: CD4+ T cells sorted from a lymph node. All receptors come from a C3H/HeJ mouse with alopecia areata. For this mouse line, the MHC haplotype is H2-k.

About this clone: Germline and genes: mouse. The CDR3 end is not reached by the read, which stops 3 residues before it; the germline J gene fills it in. The same CDR3 is also encoded by other DNA sequences in this sample. V and J are TRBV13-1 and TRBJ1-6, with a weak D call TRBD1 (6 bases). TRBJ1-6 is marked as an open reading frame, function uncertain. Trimming removed 3 bases at V and 0 bases at J, with 7 bases between. Germline CDR1 NSHNY, CDR2 SYGAGN. The CDR3 extends over 15 amino acids. The CDR3: CASSADSSYNSPLYF. CDR3 DNA (partial): TGTGCCAGCAGTGCGGACAGTTCCTATAATTCGCCC.

This clone was picked up a small number of times. Genes and germline are mouse. Read coverage stops 4 residues before the CDR3 terminus; the germline J gene supplies the remainder. The chain uses TRBV1 and TRBJ2-1; D is possibly TRBD1 (5 bases). The V gene lost 4 bases and the J gene lost 0 bases, with 7 bases spanning the gap. The CDR3 has 14 residues. Germline CDR1 and CDR2: NSQYPW and LRSPGD (reference sequence). CDR3 DNA, as far as it was read: TGCACCTGCAGTGGGACACATAACTATGCT. Its translation is CTCSGTHNYA. The CDR3 reads in full as CTCSGTHNYAEQFF.

This clone was seen only a few times. Genes and germline are mouse. The read terminates 4 residues ahead of where the CDR3 ends, so the germline J gene completes it. This chain joins TRBV13-1 and TRBJ2-1; weak D call: TRBD1 (6 bases). The ends were cut back, 4 bases at V and 1 base at J, with 12 bases in the middle. The CDR3 consists of 15 residues. Germline CDR1 reads NSHNY; CDR2 reads SYGAGN. The CDR3 DNA, read in part, is TGTGCCAGCAGTTCCCAGGGGAAGAACTATGCT. Its translation is CASSSQGKNYA. The full CDR3 protein reads CASSSQGKNYAEQFF.

As for this clone: Gene names follow the mouse nomenclature. Sequencing ends 4 residues short of the CDR3 end; the germline J gene provides the rest. The gene calls are TRBV13-1 and TRBJ1-1, with D perhaps TRBD1 (6 bases). The length of the CDR3 is 15 residues. Germline assignment: CDR1 NSHNY and CDR2 SYGAGN. V lost 0 bases, J lost 3 bases, and 12 bases lay in between. CDR3 DNA (partial): TGTGCCAGCAGTGATGTAGGGGGGGCGGACACA. Translating it yields CASSDVGGADT. In full, the CDR3 is CASSDVGGADTEVFF.

This clone was seen a few times. The gene names given are mouse names. The sequence runs out 4 residues before the end of the CDR3; the remainder is reconstructed from the germline J gene. This chain joins TRBV13-2 and TRBJ2-4, with D possibly being TRBD1 (5 bases). The V end lost 3 bases, the J end lost 2 bases, and 10 bases lay between the germline ends. The CDR3 has 14 amino acids. Germline CDR1 is NNHNN and CDR2 is SYGAGS (reference sequence). The CDR3 protein is CASGGRQNQNTLYF. The covered CDR3 bases are TGTGCCAGCGGTGGGCGACAGAATCAAAAC.

In this sample, this clone turned up a few times. Genes here carry mouse names. The read is 4 residues too short to cover the CDR3 end, so that end is filled in from the germline J gene. The genes are TRBV13-2 and TRBJ2-4, with D tentatively TRBD1 (5 bases). Trimming removed 3 bases from V and 0 bases from J, with 8 bases in between. Looked up from germline, CDR1 is NNHNN and CDR2 is SYGAGS (reference sequence). There are 14 residues in the CDR3. The CDR3 bases that were read are TGTGCCAGCGGTGTGACAGATAGTCAAAAC. Translating gives CASGVTDSQN. The entire CDR3 protein is CASGVTDSQNTLYF.

This clone was detected ten times or more. The germline and genes are mouse ones. Read coverage stops 4 residues before the CDR3 terminus; the germline J gene supplies the remainder. The chain carries TRBV17 and TRBJ2-2; 9 bases map to TRBD1. This CDR3 is built from 14 residues. The junction had 0 bases not matched to a gene; V was cut back by 5 bases and J by 2 bases. Germline loops: CDR1 MNHDT, CDR2 YYDKIL. CDR3 residues: CASSGTGNTGQLYF. The sequenced CDR3 bases are TGTGCTAGCAGTGGGACAGGGAACACCGGG.

This clone was recorded at least ten times. The genes are named according to mouse. The CDR3 extends 4 residues past the end of the read, so its final part is completed from the germline J gene. This chain uses TRBV1 with TRBJ2-5; 8 bases fit TRBD2. Germline V gene data show CDR1 as NSQYPW and CDR2 as LRSPGD (reference sequence). This CDR3 comprises 16 residues. V lost 1 base and J lost 2; bases outside the gene matches: 5. The covered CDR3 bases are TGCACCTGCAGTGCAGGGGGGGGCGCGAGCCAAGAC. It specifies CTCSAGGGASQD. The CDR3 in its entirety is CTCSAGGGASQDTQYF.

This clone was seen at least ten times. Genes and germline are mouse. The read ends 4 residues early relative to the CDR3; the germline J gene fills the gap. Other DNA sequences from this sample encode an identical CDR3 as well. The V and J genes are TRBV13-1 and TRBJ1-2; D gene unclear. Germline CDR1 and CDR2: NSHNY and SYGAGN. There are 13 residues in the CDR3. Trimming left V 3 bases short and J 0 bases short, with 6 bases between. CDR3 sequence: CASSATTNSDYTF. The part of the CDR3 DNA that was read is TGTGCCAGCAGTGCCACAACAAACTCC.

This clone was seen a few times. Gene labels here are mouse ones. The CDR3 goes on 4 residues after the read ends, and that part is filled in from the germline J gene. Other DNA sequences from this sample encode an identical CDR3 as well. V usage is TRBV13-1 and J usage is TRBJ1-1, with D perhaps matching TRBD1 (6 bases). The germline gives CDR1 NSHNY, CDR2 SYGAGN. CDR3 length: 14 amino acids. V was shortened by 3 bases and J by 0 bases, with 9 bases between the two germline ends. Here the CDR3 reads CASSGGQTNTEVFF. CDR3 DNA, as far as it was read: TGTGCCAGCAGTGGTGGACAGACAAACACA.

This clone was seen a handful of times. Gene names are mouse gene names. Read sequence stops 4 residues before the CDR3 end, and the germline J gene provides the missing end. The chain employs TRBV29 and TRBJ2-5; weak D call: TRBD1 (7 bases). The CDR3 extends over 12 amino acids. Germline V gives CDR1 MSHET, CDR2 SYDVDS. The CDR3 bases that were read are TGTGCTAGCAGTCAGGGGGGAGAC. It is translated as CASSQGGD. The whole CDR3 sequence is CASSQGGDTQYF.

As to this clone: The genes and germline here are from mouse. The sequence runs out 4 residues before the end of the CDR3; the remainder is reconstructed from the germline J gene. The J gene is TRBJ2-5, the V gene TRBV14; D gene uncertain. The CDR3 has 13 residues. Germline CDR1 is SGHDT and CDR2 is FRDEAV. V lost 2 bases, J lost 0 bases, and 4 bases lay in between. The CDR3 DNA, read in part, is TGTGCCAGCAGTTTTGTTAACCAAGAC. Translation gives CASSFVNQD. The CDR3 reads in full as CASSFVNQDTQYF.

Worth noting for this clone: Mouse germline and gene names are used. The read stops 3 residues short of the end of the CDR3; the missing end is completed from the germline J gene. The V and J genes are TRBV1 and TRBJ1-6, with a weak D call TRBD1 (5 bases). TRBJ1-6 counts as an open reading frame of uncertain function. V gave up 3 bases and J gave up 4 bases, with 7 bases separating them. Germline lookup yields CDR1 NSQYPW and CDR2 LRSPGD (reference sequence). This CDR3 region has 14 residues. The sequenced CDR3 bases are TGCACCTGCAGTGCGGACAAATATAATTCGCCC. Encoded protein: CTCSADKYNSP. In full, the CDR3 is CTCSADKYNSPLYF.

This clone has only a few counts. Gene names and germline match the mouse. The sequence runs out 4 residues before the end of the CDR3; the remainder is reconstructed from the germline J gene. Other DNA sequences in the sample encode the same CDR3. The chain recombines TRBV31 with TRBJ2-3, with TRBD2 identical over 8 bases. V lost 0 bases to trimming and J lost 1 base; unmatched junction nucleotides: 3. This CDR3 comprises 15 residues. From germline, CDR1 is GKSSPN and CDR2 SITVG. The DNA read from the CDR3 is TGTGCCTGGAGTCTAGGGGGGGCGGGTGCAGAA. Translation: CAWSLGGAGAE. The whole CDR3 protein is CAWSLGGAGAETLYF.

As for this clone: The genes and germline here are from mouse. Read sequence stops 4 residues before the CDR3 end, and the germline J gene provides the missing end. This chain connects TRBV12-1 to TRBJ1-1, with unresolved D. The length of the CDR3 is 12 residues. V lost 0 bases, J lost 4 bases, and 5 bases lay in between. Germline lookup yields CDR1 SGHSN and CDR2 HYEKVE. Here the CDR3 reads CASSLNITEVFF. The part of the CDR3 DNA that was read is TGTGCCAGCTCTCTCAACATCACA.

This clone was found a few times. Mouse gene names apply. The CDR3 end lies 4 residues beyond the end of the read and is filled in from the germline J gene. V usage is TRBV13-3 and J usage is TRBJ2-1; 8 bases are shared with TRBD1. The V gene's germline CDR1 is NNHDY and CDR2 SYVADS. The junction had 2 bases not matched to a gene; V was cut back by 5 bases and J by 4 bases. The CDR3 is 13 amino acids. The CDR3 is CASRTGAYAEQFF. The part of the CDR3 DNA that was read is TGTGCCAGCAGGACAGGGGCTTATGCT.

This clone was seen more than once but under ten times. Each gene name is a mouse one. The read ends 4 residues early relative to the CDR3; the germline J gene fills the gap. The V and J genes are TRBV5 and TRBJ2-7, with a tentative D call TRBD1 (6 bases). This CDR3 region has 15 residues. Germline CDR1 reads LGHNA; CDR2 reads YNLKQL (reference sequence). V was shortened by 0 bases and J by 2 bases, with 11 bases between the two germline ends. The CDR3: CASSQEAGTTYEQYF. CDR3 DNA, as far as it was read: TGTGCCAGCAGCCAAGAAGCTGGGACAACCTAT.

Comment on this clone: Mouse names are used for the genes. The CDR3 is cut off 4 residues early in the read; its end comes from the germline J gene. The chain links TRBV13-1 to TRBJ2-5, with 8 bases matching TRBD1. The CDR3 is made up of 15 amino acids. V dropped 3 bases and J dropped 1; count of bases not matched to a gene: 4. Germline CDR1 and CDR2: NSHNY and SYGAGN. CDR3 residues: CASSGDRGDQDTQYF. CDR3 bases read: TGTGCCAGCAGTGGCGACAGGGGAGACCAAGAC.

This clone has at least ten counts. The gene names here belong to mouse. The read finishes 4 residues shy of the CDR3 end, and the germline J gene is used to complete it. The same CDR3 can be traced to other DNA sequences in this sample. The chain recombines TRBV1 with TRBJ2-1; TRBD1 agrees at 8 bases. Germline V gene data show CDR1 as NSQYPW and CDR2 as LRSPGD (reference sequence). J was trimmed by 1 base and V by 4 bases; bases with no gene match: 0. The CDR3 loop spans 14 amino acids. CDR3 region: CTCSGQGNYAEQFF. The part of the CDR3 DNA that was read is TGCACCTGCAGTGGACAGGGGAACTATGCT. The variable domain in full, completed from reference TRBV1 and TRBJ2-1, reads VTLLEQNPRWRLVPRGQAVNLRCILKNSQYPWMSWYQQDLQKQLQWLFTLRSPGDKEVKSLPGADYLATRVTDTELRLQVANMSQGRTLYCTCSGQGNYAEQFFGPGTRLTVL.

As to this clone: Any gene name here is a mouse gene name. The read halts 4 residues ahead of the CDR3 end, with the missing end drawn from the germline J gene. The chain recombines TRBV13-3 with TRBJ1-2; TRBD1 is a possible D gene (5 bases). CDR3 length: 11 residues. Germline CDR1 and CDR2: NNHDY and SYVADS. This CDR3 is CASSGGADYTF. CDR3 DNA, as far as it was read: TGTGCCAGCAGTGGGGGGGCC.

This clone has more than one count but fewer than ten. The gene names given are mouse names. The CDR3 extends 4 residues past the end of the read, so its final part is completed from the germline J gene. This rearrangement joins TRBV13-3 to TRBJ2-7, with D perhaps TRBD1 (6 bases). The CDR3 is 13 amino acids. Germline V gene lookup returns CDR1 NNHDY and CDR2 SYVADS. Incomplete CDR3 DNA: TGTGCCAGCAGTGACAACAGGGTGGAT. Its translation: CASSDNRVD. The CDR3 reads in full as CASSDNRVDEQYF.

This clone was seen more than once but under ten times. Compared with germline, one end of the junction differs, possibly owing to a read error. Gene and germline names: mouse. The sequence runs out 4 residues before the end of the CDR3; the remainder is reconstructed from the germline J gene. The J gene is TRBJ2-2, the V gene TRBV1; D unresolved. The CDR3 is 13 residues long. Germline V gives CDR1 NSQYPW, CDR2 LRSPGD (reference sequence). The chain's CDR3 is CTCSTENTGQLYF. The DNA read from the CDR3 is TGCACCTGCAGTACAGAAAACACCGGG.

Details on this clone: Gene names and germline match the mouse. The sequenced fragment ends 4 residues before the CDR3 boundary, so the rest is inferred from the germline J gene. The J gene is TRBJ2-4, the V gene TRBV13-1, with 7 bases aligning to TRBD1. The V gene's germline CDR1 is NSHNY and CDR2 SYGAGN. This CDR3 is built from 13 residues. CDR3 sequence reads: CASSGTGANTLYF. CDR3 DNA, as far as it was read: TGTGCCAGCAGTGGTACAGGGGCAAAC.

Concerning this clone itself: Gene names are mouse gene names. The CDR3 end lies 4 residues beyond the end of the read and is filled in from the germline J gene. Other DNA sequences in this specimen translate into the identical CDR3. The V and J genes are TRBV14 and TRBJ1-2, with 7 bases aligning to TRBD1. After removal of 5 bases from V and 0 bases from J, the junction contained 4 bases not matched to a gene. This CDR3 is built from 14 residues. Germline loops: CDR1 SGHDT, CDR2 FRDEAV. The sequenced part of the CDR3 DNA is TGTGCCAGCAGCCTTGGGACAGCAAACTCC. Residues: CASSLGTANS. The full CDR3 sequence reads CASSLGTANSDYTF.